The clone carrying this T cell receptor beta chain was observed a few times. Time point meaning: after neoadjuvant nivolumab, at surgical resection. No culture or expansion preceded analysis of these blood cells. Germline V gives CDR1 GTSNPN, CDR2 SVGIG (reference sequence). CDR3 length equals 16 residues. Trimming cost V 5 bases and J 1 base; bases outside gene matches: 13. Repertoires were generated with immunoSEQ multiplex PCR, while TCRdb's copy carries only in-frame clones and drops some. The table lists 9,500 to 15,000 clones, 70% to 75% of them singletons. This entry comes from a study of neoadjuvant anti-PD-1 for oral cavity cancer.

The V call is TRBV30, the J call TRBJ1-2; the match to TRBD1 covers 7 bases. Sample: PBMCs, taken after nivolumab (anti-PD-1) treatment. The sequence was obtained from a person aged 35-80 years with oral cavity squamous cell carcinoma. For the CDR3, the DNA is TGTGCCTGGGGCCCCGACAGGGCCCTGTTTAACTATGGCTACACCTTC. Encoded protein: CAWGPDRALFNYGYTF.